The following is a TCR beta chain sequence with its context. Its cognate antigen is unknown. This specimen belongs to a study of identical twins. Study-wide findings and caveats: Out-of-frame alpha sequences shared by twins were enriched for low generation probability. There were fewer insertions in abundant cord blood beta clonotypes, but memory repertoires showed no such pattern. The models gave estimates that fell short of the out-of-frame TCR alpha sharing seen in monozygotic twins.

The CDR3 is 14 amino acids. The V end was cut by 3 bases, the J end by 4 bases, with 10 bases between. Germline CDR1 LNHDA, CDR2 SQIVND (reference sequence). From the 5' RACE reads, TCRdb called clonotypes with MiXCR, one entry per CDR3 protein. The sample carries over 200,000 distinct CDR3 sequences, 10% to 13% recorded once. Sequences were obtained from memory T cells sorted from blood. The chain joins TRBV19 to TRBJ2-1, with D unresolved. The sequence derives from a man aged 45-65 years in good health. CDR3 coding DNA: TGTGCCAGTAGTATTTCTACAATTTACAATGAGCAGTTCTTC. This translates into CASSISTIYNEQFF.